This T cell receptor beta chain was sequenced for a study of CD8 T cells in Susac syndrome. Random hexamers were used to reverse transcribe the RNA input (about 0.5 to 1 ug). TCRdb re-analysed the immunoSEQ multiplex PCR reads in MiXCR, keeping a single row per CDR3 protein. The data hold some 300,000 distinct CDR3 sequences, with roughly 85% observed a single time. V lost 6 bases to trimming and J lost 5 bases, with 31 bases between them. This CDR3 has 19 amino acids. CDR1 is SEHNR and CDR2 is FQNEAQ in the germline V gene (reference sequence). CD8+ and CD4+ T cells from blood underwent TCR beta sequencing, which was carried out in a high-throughput format.

The specimen was CD8+ T cells from PBMCs. This sequence was found in a human donor with multiple sclerosis. The chain uses TRBV7-9 and TRBJ2-5, with no clear D. CDR3 bases: TGTGCCAGCAGTTCGATTATGCTGAACCGTCCGTCAGTTCAGGAGACCCAGTACTTC. Its translation is CASSSIMLNRPSVQETQYF.